These 5 T cell receptor beta chains were sequenced from one sample in a study of T cell responses to AZD1222 COVID-19 vaccine. Here immunoSEQ multiplex PCR was the method, and the copy in TCRdb shows in-frame clones only, minus some. The table lists 120,000 to 150,000 clones, around four fifths of them singletons. Sequenced here: peripheral blood, sampled on day 0 of MenACWY control vaccination. Every receptor here comes from an adult in good health.

The chain employs TRBV9 and TRBJ1-3, with TRBD1 as a possible D gene (5 bases). V was trimmed by 2 bases and J by 0 bases, leaving 9 bases between them. The CDR3 consists of 15 residues. Germline V gene data show CDR1 as SGDLS and CDR2 as YYNGEE. CDR3 loop: CASSVTALSGNTIYF. In DNA form, the CDR3 reads TGTGCCAGCAGCGTGACAGCGCTCTCTGGAAACACCATATATTTT.

This clone was seen a single time. This sequence joins TRBV13 and TRBJ1-4, with D possibly TRBD1 on 5 matching bases. Germline V lookup: CDR1 PRHDT, CDR2 FYEKMQ (reference sequence). V dropped 0 bases and J dropped 7 bases, with 12 bases sitting between them. CDR3 length: 15 residues. The CDR3 is CASSLGGGDSEKLFF. The CDR3 DNA is TGTGCCAGCAGCTTAGGCGGAGGGGATAGTGAAAAACTGTTTTTT.

The gene calls are TRBV30 and TRBJ2-3; weak D call: TRBD2 (5 bases). This CDR3 is built from 13 residues. The V end lost 2 bases, the J end lost 4 bases, and 10 bases lay between the germline ends. CDR1 GTSNPN and CDR2 SVGIG come from the germline V gene (reference sequence). The CDR3 reads CAWSLPGADTQYF. CDR3 sequence (DNA): TGTGCCTGGAGTCTACCCGGGGCAGATACGCAGTATTTT.

The rearrangement uses TRBV3-1 (or the pseudogene TRBV3-2) and TRBJ1-2, with 7 bases matching TRBD1. J lost 5 bases, V lost 1 base, and 4 bases had no gene match. The CDR3 is 14 amino acids. CDR1 LGHDT and CDR2 YNNKEL come from the germline V gene (reference sequence). The CDR3 sequence: CASSQGETGYGYTF. CDR3 coding DNA: TGTGCCAGCAGCCAAGGAGAGACAGGGTATGGCTACACCTTC.

The rearrangement links TRBV6-5 to TRBJ1-4; no firm D call. Germline assignment: CDR1 MNHEY and CDR2 SVGAGI. V was cut by 4 bases and J by 9 bases, with 9 bases left in between. This CDR3 has 12 amino acids. Here the CDR3 DNA reads TGTGCCAGCAGTTCCTCCCACCAAAAACTGTTTTTT. Amino acid sequence: CASSSSHQKLFF.